Each of the 25 T cell receptor beta chains below was sequenced from the same sample in a study of T cell responses to AZD1222 COVID-19 vaccine (dated by TCRdb to 2020 to 2022). What this sample's time point label stands for: about 28 days (+/-7) after the second vaccine dose. Interpreted using the paper, the treatment or condition label stands for: meningococcal conjugate vaccine given as trial control. Library preparation employed the immunoSEQ multiplex PCR assay. What TCRdb holds here is the immuneACCESS table cut down to in-frame rearrangements. Part of the clones is not present; checked against another copy, under half of the missing clones reflect an unresolved V gene, and the others are unexplained. Present in this sample are some 190,000 clones, 90% to 95% of which were seen just once. The ten biggest clones cover 1.7% of the sample. The input for sequencing was peripheral blood, taken 28 days after the second dose of the MenACWY control vaccine. The origin of the receptors is an adult who received the MenACWY meningococcal vaccine as a control.

V and J are TRBV12-3 or TRBV12-4 and TRBJ1-2; D is unresolved. V gave up 1 base and J gave up 4 bases, with 7 bases separating them. The CDR3 has 13 amino acids. The CDR3 reads CASSLGRSYGYTF. CDR3 sequence (DNA): TGTGCCAGCAGTTTAGGGCGGAGCTATGGCTACACCTTC.

The chain couples TRBV7-2 to TRBJ1-2; 8 bases fit TRBD1. Per the germline V gene, CDR1 is SGHTA and CDR2 is FQGNSA. With 7 bases clipped from V and 1 base from J, the junction kept 5 bases outside the gene matches. This CDR3 contains 14 residues. In DNA, the CDR3 is TGTGCCAGCACCGAGACAGGGGATAACTATGGCTACACCTTC. It yields the protein CASTETGDNYGYTF. The variable domain in full, completed from reference TRBV7-2 and TRBJ1-2, reads GAGVSQSPSNKVTEKGKDVELRCDPISGHTALYWYRQSLGQGLEFLIYFQGNSAPDKSGLPSDRFSAERTGGSVSTLTIQRTQQEDSAVYLCASTETGDNYGYTFGSGTRLTVV.

DNA for the CDR3: TGTGCCACCAGTGAAAGTAGCGGGAGCTCCTACAATGAGCAGTTCTTC. Amino acid sequence: CATSESSGSSYNEQFF. The genes are TRBV24-1 and TRBJ2-1, with 9 nucleotides matching TRBD2. V gave up 4 bases and J gave up 0 bases; unmatched junction bases: 3. The CDR3 runs to 16 residues. Germline CDR1 and CDR2: KGHDR and SFDVKD.

V usage is TRBV18 and J usage is TRBJ1-3; 9 bases line up with TRBD1. V was clipped by 1 base and J by 8 bases; unmatched bases: 3. Germline V gene sequence: CDR1 KGHSH, CDR2 LQKENI. The length of the CDR3 is 14 residues. The CDR3 loop is CASSPRDREHTIYF. The CDR3 DNA sequence: TGTGCCAGCTCACCACGGGACAGGGAGCACACCATATATTTT.

This chain links TRBV11-2 with TRBJ2-1; tentatively, D is TRBD1 (5 bases). Germline V gene data show CDR1 as SGHAT and CDR2 as FQNNGV. V was clipped by 3 bases and J by 4 bases, with 10 bases between them. This CDR3 has 14 amino acids. The CDR3 is CASSFDSEYNEQFF. The CDR3 DNA follows: TGTGCCAGCAGCTTTGACAGCGAGTACAATGAGCAGTTCTTC.

V and J are TRBV4-2 and TRBJ2-7; tentatively, D is TRBD2 (6 bases). CDR3 length: 15 residues. V was shortened by 0 bases and J by 1 base, with 10 bases between the two germline ends. In germline, CDR1 is LGHNA, CDR2 YNFKEQ. CDR3 sequence: CASSQEWGVSYEQYF. In nucleotides, the CDR3 is TGTGCCAGCAGCCAAGAATGGGGGGTGTCCTACGAGCAGTACTTC.

The chain is built from TRBV5-8 and TRBJ1-5; D is undetermined. The CDR3 has 13 amino acids. V gave up 4 bases and J gave up 5 bases, with 10 bases separating them. Germline V gene data show CDR1 as SGHTS and CDR2 as YDEGEE. The CDR3 DNA is TGTGCCAGCAGCCTGTATGGGTATCAGCCCCAGCATTTT. Translating it yields CASSLYGYQPQHF.

This chain links TRBV5-1 with TRBJ1-2, with a weak D call TRBD1 (5 bases). Trimming pared 1 base from V and 8 bases from J, leaving 15 bases between. This CDR3 has 14 amino acids. Germline CDR1 SGHRS, CDR2 YFSETQ. CDR3 region: CASSLRDPLDGYTF. CDR3 sequence (DNA): TGCGCCAGCAGCTTGAGGGACCCTCTTGACGGCTACACCTTC.

This rearrangement joins TRBV7-8 to TRBJ1-1, with D uncertain. This CDR3 is built from 16 residues. Trimming took off 2 bases at V and 2 bases at J, with 15 bases between the two ends. The germline V gene encodes CDR1 SGHVS and CDR2 FQNEAQ. This CDR3 is CASSLTQPGLNTEAFF. Here the CDR3 DNA reads TGTGCCAGCAGCTTAACGCAGCCCGGACTAAACACTGAAGCTTTCTTT.

V is TRBV7-9 and J is TRBJ1-1; no firm D call. The germline V and J ends were trimmed by 0 bases and 6 bases, with 5 bases remaining between them. CDR1 SEHNR and CDR2 FQNEAQ come from the germline V gene (reference sequence). There are 12 residues in the CDR3. CDR3 sequence: CASSLALAEAFF. CDR3 in DNA: TGTGCCAGCAGCTTAGCGCTTGCTGAAGCTTTCTTT. The variable domain in full, completed from reference TRBV7-9 and TRBJ1-1, reads DTGVSQNPRHKITKRGQNVTFRCDPISEHNRLYWYRQTLGQGPEFLTYFQNEAQLEKSRLLSDRFSAERPKGSFSTLEIQRTEQGDSAMYLCASSLALAEAFFGQGTRLTVV.

This clone was recorded a few times. The V and J genes are TRBV5-1 and TRBJ2-7; tentatively, D is TRBD2 (6 bases). CDR1 SGHRS and CDR2 YFSETQ come from the germline V gene. V gave up 0 bases and J gave up 6 bases, with 16 bases separating them. The CDR3 is 15 amino acids. DNA of the CDR3: TGCGCCAGCAGCTTGGTCCCGGATGACGGGGGCGAGCAGTACTTC. Its protein is CASSLVPDDGGEQYF.

As DNA, the CDR3 is TGTGCCTGGAGTACAGGGCTGACTCAGCCCCAGCATTTT. This codes for CAWSTGLTQPQHF. V and J are TRBV30 and TRBJ1-5; tentative D call: TRBD1 (6 bases). Germline CDR1 and CDR2: GTSNPN and SVGIG (reference sequence). The CDR3 consists of 13 residues. Between the trimmed V and J ends, which lost 2 bases and 6 bases, there was a span of 11 bases.

This clone was recorded once. The gene calls are TRBV29-1 and TRBJ1-1, with D perhaps matching TRBD1 (6 bases). CDR3 size: 11 residues. The V gene lost 2 bases and the J gene lost 11 bases, with 12 bases spanning the gap. The V gene's germline CDR1 is SQVTM and CDR2 ANQGSEA. CDR3 in DNA: TGCAGCGTTGAACAGGGGACCGGGGCTTTCTTT. Residues: CSVEQGTGAFF.

The chain uses TRBV14 and TRBJ1-1; TRBD1 might be the D (6 bases). In germline, CDR1 is SGHDN, CDR2 FVKESK. This CDR3 region has 16 residues. The V end was cut by 3 bases, the J end by 0 bases, with 14 bases between. The CDR3 protein is CASSQRQVFMNTEAFF. The CDR3 bases are TGTGCCAGCAGCCAGAGACAGGTCTTTATGAACACTGAAGCTTTCTTT.

This clone appeared once. V usage is TRBV18 and J usage is TRBJ2-3, with 7 bases identical to TRBD2. V shed 4 bases, J shed 6 bases, and the junction held 10 bases outside the gene matches. Germline lookup yields CDR1 KGHSH and CDR2 LQKENI. The CDR3 length is 15 residues. The CDR3 sequence is CASSQGRRGVDTQYF. The CDR3 DNA is TGTGCCAGCTCACAAGGACGCCGGGGGGTTGATACGCAGTATTTT.

The chain employs TRBV6-2 or TRBV6-3 and TRBJ1-2, with TRBD1 as a possible D gene (5 bases). Trimming removed 2 bases at V and 2 bases at J, with 12 bases between. CDR1 is MNHEY and CDR2 is SVGEGT in the germline V gene. The CDR3 spans 15 residues. The CDR3 loop reads CASSYGGAKNYGYTF. DNA for the CDR3: TGTGCCAGCAGTTACGGCGGGGCGAAAAACTATGGCTACACCTTC.

This chain uses TRBV19 with TRBJ2-1, with 7 nucleotides matching TRBD2. The CDR3 is 15 amino acids. The ends lost 7 bases at V and 0 bases at J; junction bases unmatched: 6. Germline lookup yields CDR1 LNHDA and CDR2 SQIVND (reference sequence). The DNA of the CDR3 is TGTGCCAGTATTGAGCGGGGCGGCTCCTACAATGAGCAGTTCTTC. Its translation: CASIERGGSYNEQFF.

J is TRBJ1-1 and V is TRBV12-3 or TRBV12-4; 10 bases map to TRBD1. The CDR3 extends over 13 amino acids. The trim removed 10 bases at V and 11 bases at J, leaving 13 bases unmatched. The DNA of the CDR3 is TGTGCCACCCGGGGGACAGGGGATTTGGTTGCTTTCTTT. Amino acid sequence: CATRGTGDLVAFF.

This rearrangement joins TRBV2 to TRBJ2-2; D uncertain. CDR3 length equals 13 residues. CDR1 SNHLY and CDR2 FYNNEI come from the germline V gene. V lost 6 bases, J lost 3 bases, and 8 bases lay in between. The CDR3 protein is CASSRIDTGELFF. In DNA form, the CDR3 reads TGTGCCAGCAGCCGTATTGACACCGGGGAGCTGTTTTTT.

The CDR3 reads CAWSGNTRVLYEQYF. Here the CDR3 DNA reads TGTGCCTGGTCTGGGAACACAAGAGTACTCTACGAGCAGTACTTC. J is TRBJ2-7 and V is TRBV30; D call uncertain. Trimming shortened V by 5 bases and J by 3 bases, and 20 bases separated the two germline ends. The CDR3 runs 15 residues. Per the germline V gene, CDR1 is GTSNPN and CDR2 is SVGIG (reference sequence).

The chain is built from TRBV19 and TRBJ1-2; unclear D gene. Between the trimmed V and J ends, which lost 6 bases and 7 bases, there was a span of 12 bases. Germline CDR1 is LNHDA and CDR2 is SQIVND (reference sequence). This CDR3 spans 12 amino acids. CDR3 bases: TGTGCCAGTAGGTTAGAGGGATTTGGCTACACCTTC. Protein sequence: CASRLEGFGYTF.

This chain joins TRBV28 and TRBJ2-2; D perhaps matches TRBD1 (6 bases). V was clipped by 4 bases and J by 2 bases, with 17 bases between them. Germline assignment: CDR1 MDHEN and CDR2 SYDVKM. This CDR3 has 17 residues. The CDR3 spells CASSSTYGTKNTGELFF. The CDR3 region has the DNA TGTGCCAGCAGTTCCACTTACGGGACAAAAAACACCGGGGAGCTGTTTTTT.

In nucleotides, the CDR3 is TGTGCCTGGAGTCGGCGTGGGAGCTCCTACGAGCAGTACTTC. It translates to CAWSRRGSSYEQYF. J is TRBJ2-7 and V is TRBV30; D possibly corresponds to TRBD2 (5 bases). The CDR3 runs 14 residues. V was trimmed by 2 bases and J by 0 bases, leaving 11 bases between them. Per the germline V gene, CDR1 is GTSNPN and CDR2 is SVGIG (reference sequence).

V is TRBV10-3 and J is TRBJ2-2; a weak D match, TRBD1 (6 bases). Germline-derived CDR1 and CDR2 are ENHRY and SYGVKD. The CDR3 contains 16 residues. Trimming took off 0 bases at V and 3 bases at J, with 11 bases between the two ends. CDR3 sequence reads: CAISESSGDDTGELFF. The CDR3 DNA is TGTGCCATCAGTGAGTCCTCAGGGGATGACACCGGGGAGCTGTTTTTT.

The chain is built from TRBV9 and TRBJ2-7; D is perhaps TRBD2 (5 bases). Germline loops: CDR1 SGDLS, CDR2 YYNGEE. This CDR3 comprises 14 residues. V was trimmed by 3 bases and J by 2 bases, leaving 12 bases between them. CDR3 bases: TGTGCCAGCAGCGGCGGGCTGGTTCCCTACGAGCAGTACTTC. Protein product: CASSGGLVPYEQYF.